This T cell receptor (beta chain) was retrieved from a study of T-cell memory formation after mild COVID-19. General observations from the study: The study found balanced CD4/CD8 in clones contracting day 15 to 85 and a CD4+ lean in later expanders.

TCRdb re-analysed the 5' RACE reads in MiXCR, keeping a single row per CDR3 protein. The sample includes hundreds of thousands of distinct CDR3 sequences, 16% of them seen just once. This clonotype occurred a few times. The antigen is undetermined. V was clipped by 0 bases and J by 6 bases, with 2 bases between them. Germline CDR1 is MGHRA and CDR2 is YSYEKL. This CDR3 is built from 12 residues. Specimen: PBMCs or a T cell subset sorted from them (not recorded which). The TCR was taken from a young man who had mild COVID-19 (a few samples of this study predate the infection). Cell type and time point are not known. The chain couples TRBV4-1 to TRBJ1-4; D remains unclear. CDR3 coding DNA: TGCGCCAGCAGCCAAGAACATGAAAAACTGTTTTTT. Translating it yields CASSQEHEKLFF.